The sequence of this TCR beta chain was determined in a study of blood T cell repertoires in COVID-19. Study-wide context: Italy, Spain and the United States were the sources of the convalescent and acute COVID-19 samples. PBMCs, B-cell-depleted T cells, or T cells were the source of the cDNA or gDNA that made up the material.

The V gene's germline CDR1 is KGHDR and CDR2 SFDVKD. This CDR3 is 20 amino acids long. V shed 0 bases, J shed 0 bases, and the junction held 10 bases outside the gene matches. Measured with immunoSEQ multiplex PCR; TCRdb has only the in-frame clones, and not every one. Counted here are about 480,000 clones, roughly 89% occurring once; the ten biggest clones make up 0.75% to 0.9%. The source material was peripheral blood. The TCR sequence derives from a man in his late teens or twenties with COVID-19, enrolled during active disease. The chain is built from TRBV24-1 and TRBJ1-3; TRBD1 matches 10 bases. Here the CDR3 DNA reads TGTGCCACCAGTGATTTGCGGGGGGACAGGGGTACAAACTCTGGAAACACCATATATTTT. It is translated as CATSDLRGDRGTNSGNTIYF.